This T cell receptor (beta chain) appears in the sequencing data of a study of blood T cells in healthy people across ages. Whole-study results and caveats: When set beside aged donors, long-lived donors presented more naive CD4+ cells and higher diversity. Leaving the PBMCs unsorted stopped any conclusive comparison of naive versus antigen-experienced cells. With donor CMV status unknown, expanded clonotype changes were possibly confounded.

About this clonotype itself: The antigen is not known.

PCR was performed a second time for about 7 to 11 cycles using a sample-barcoded 5' primer and a J-beta primer mix. TCRdb re-derived calls from the 5' RACE reads in MiXCR, one entry per CDR3 protein. The sample lists approximately 1.5 million distinct CDR3 sequences; 40% to 45% were seen once. The specimen sequenced was blood. The source of this sequence is a woman between 18 and 29 years old in good health.

The CDR3 DNA is TGCGCCAGCAGCTTGCCCGGAACCAAAGACGGCTTTGGCTACACCTTC. Translation gives CASSLPGTKDGFGYTF. The chain uses TRBV5-1 and TRBJ1-2, with D hard to call. CDR3 length: 16 amino acids. Germline CDR1 reads SGHRS; CDR2 reads YFSETQ. Deletions cut 1 base from V and 7 bases from J, with 20 bases between.